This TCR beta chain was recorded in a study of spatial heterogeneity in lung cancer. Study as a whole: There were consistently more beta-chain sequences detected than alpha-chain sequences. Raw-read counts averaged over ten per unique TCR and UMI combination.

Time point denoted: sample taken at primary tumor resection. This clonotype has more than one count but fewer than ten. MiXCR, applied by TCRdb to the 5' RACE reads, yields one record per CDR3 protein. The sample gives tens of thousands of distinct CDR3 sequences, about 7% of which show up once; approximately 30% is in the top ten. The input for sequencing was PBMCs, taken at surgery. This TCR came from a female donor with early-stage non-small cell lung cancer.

The CDR3, as DNA: TGCAGTGCGCTACCGGGACTAGACACAGATACGCAGTATTTT. It translates to CSALPGLDTDTQYF. J is TRBJ2-3 and V is TRBV20-1; 8 nucleotides line up with TRBD2. After removal of 6 bases from V and 2 bases from J, the junction contained 7 bases not matched to a gene. The CDR3 contains 14 residues. The germline CDR1 and CDR2 sequences are DFQATT and SNEGSKA (reference sequence).